The rows below give T cell receptor beta chains drawn from one sample of a study of cytomegalovirus exposure and HLA in healthy donors. Produced via immunoSEQ multiplex PCR; TCRdb's table is partial and in-frame only. Of over 85,000 clones detected, approximately 70% appear once; the ten largest clones hold 2.1%. Sequences were obtained from PBMCs. All receptors derive from a man aged 30 to 45 in good health and CMV-seronegative. Each CDR3 is given with its conserved first and last residue. The D gene is left open where the match is weak. Where a row states a size, it is once, few, many or the class of an expanded clone; other rows omit it.

d_call: .; v_call: TRBV19; clone_size: .; j_call: TRBJ1-2; cdr3_aa: CASRKTANYGYTF; cdr3_nt: TGTGCCAGTAGAAAGACAGCAAACTATGGCTACACCTTC
d_call: .; v_call: TRBV19; clone_size: .; j_call: TRBJ2-3; cdr3_aa: CASRNIGVGTDTQYF; cdr3_nt: TGTGCCAGTAGGAATATAGGAGTTGGAACAGATACGCAGTATTTT
d_call: .; v_call: TRBV30; clone_size: .; j_call: TRBJ1-1; cdr3_aa: CAWSVINTEAFF; cdr3_nt: TGTGCCTGGAGTGTAATAAACACTGAAGCTTTCTTT
d_call: .; v_call: TRBV5-6; clone_size: .; j_call: TRBJ1-1; cdr3_aa: CASSRGVKQAFF; cdr3_nt: TGTGCCAGCAGCCGCGGGGTGAAACAAGCTTTCTTT
d_call: TRBD2; v_call: TRBV18; clone_size: few; j_call: TRBJ2-7; cdr3_aa: CASSPSRTSYEQYF; cdr3_nt: TGTGCCAGCTCACCAAGCAGGACTAGCTACGAGCAGTACTTC
d_call: .; v_call: TRBV7-2; clone_size: .; j_call: TRBJ1-1; cdr3_aa: CASSLTQGSNTEAFF; cdr3_nt: TGTGCCAGCAGCTTAACGCAGGGATCGAACACTGAAGCTTTCTTT
d_call: .; v_call: TRBV7-3; clone_size: .; j_call: TRBJ2-3; cdr3_aa: CASRARDSNTQYF; cdr3_nt: TGTGCCAGCAGAGCCCGGGACTCCAATACGCAGTATTTT
d_call: TRBD2; v_call: TRBV7-8; clone_size: .; j_call: TRBJ2-1; cdr3_aa: CASSSRTSGIHEQFF; cdr3_nt: TGTGCCAGCAGCTCGAGGACTAGCGGGATCCATGAGCAGTTCTTC
d_call: .; v_call: TRBV11-1; clone_size: .; j_call: TRBJ2-3; cdr3_aa: CASSSMEGGVQYF; cdr3_nt: TGTGCCAGCAGCTCTATGGAGGGGGGGGTCCAGTATTTT
d_call: .; v_call: TRBV11-2; clone_size: .; j_call: TRBJ2-7; cdr3_aa: CASSSYEQYF; cdr3_nt: TGTGCCAGTAGCTCCTACGAGCAGTACTTC
d_call: TRBD1; v_call: TRBV2; clone_size: once; j_call: TRBJ2-1; cdr3_aa: CASRVDRGEYNEQFF; cdr3_nt: TGTGCCAGCAGAGTGGACAGGGGGGAGTACAATGAGCAGTTCTTC
d_call: .; v_call: TRBV10-3; clone_size: .; j_call: TRBJ1-1; cdr3_aa: CAIRTLEDTEAFF; cdr3_nt: TGTGCCATCAGGACCCTAGAGGACACTGAAGCTTTCTTT
d_call: .; v_call: TRBV5-1; clone_size: .; j_call: TRBJ1-1; cdr3_aa: CASSPTVETEAFF; cdr3_nt: TGCGCCAGCAGCCCTACGGTGGAGACTGAAGCTTTCTTT
d_call: TRBD1; v_call: TRBV6-6; clone_size: .; j_call: TRBJ1-4; cdr3_aa: CASSPTGTGFNEKLFF; cdr3_nt: TGTGCCAGCAGCCCCACCGGGACAGGTTTTAACGAAAAACTGTTTTTT
d_call: .; v_call: TRBV4-1; clone_size: .; j_call: TRBJ1-5; cdr3_aa: CASSREAAYSNQPQHF; cdr3_nt: TGCGCCAGCAGCCGAGAGGCGGCGTATAGCAATCAGCCCCAGCATTTT
d_call: .; v_call: TRBV7-3; clone_size: few; j_call: TRBJ2-1; cdr3_aa: CASSPLSASAYNEQFF; cdr3_nt: TGTGCCAGCAGCCCTTTGTCAGCTAGCGCCTACAATGAGCAGTTCTTC
d_call: TRBD2; v_call: TRBV5-1; clone_size: .; j_call: TRBJ2-1; cdr3_aa: CASRLARRGGNEQFF; cdr3_nt: TGCGCCAGCCGCCTCGCGAGGCGGGGGGGCAATGAGCAGTTCTTC
d_call: .; v_call: TRBV27; clone_size: .; j_call: TRBJ1-5; cdr3_aa: CASSLKPQGYSNQPQHF; cdr3_nt: TGTGCCAGCAGTTTAAAGCCCCAGGGTTATAGCAATCAGCCCCAGCATTTT
d_call: .; v_call: TRBV13; clone_size: .; j_call: TRBJ2-5; cdr3_aa: CASSLVRFQETQYF; cdr3_nt: TGTGCCAGCAGCTTAGTCAGGTTCCAAGAGACCCAGTACTTC
d_call: .; v_call: TRBV7-3; clone_size: few; j_call: TRBJ2-2; cdr3_aa: CASSLGTGELFF; cdr3_nt: TGTGCCAGCAGCCTAGGCACCGGGGAGCTGTTTTTT
d_call: TRBD1; v_call: TRBV5-6; clone_size: .; j_call: TRBJ2-7; cdr3_aa: CASSGDRVLDPYEQYF; cdr3_nt: TGTGCCAGCAGCGGGGACAGGGTGCTAGACCCTTACGAGCAGTACTTC
d_call: .; v_call: TRBV29-1; clone_size: .; j_call: TRBJ1-2; cdr3_aa: CSVGGQGIYGYTF; cdr3_nt: TGCAGCGTTGGGGGTCAGGGGATCTATGGCTACACCTTC
d_call: TRBD2; v_call: TRBV7-2; clone_size: .; j_call: TRBJ2-7; cdr3_aa: CASSLGGLARSYEQYF; cdr3_nt: TGTGCCAGCAGCTTAGGGGGACTAGCGCGCTCCTACGAGCAGTACTTC
d_call: TRBD2; v_call: TRBV9; clone_size: .; j_call: TRBJ2-7; cdr3_aa: CASSVGTSGRVGYEQYF; cdr3_nt: TGTGCCAGCAGCGTGGGGACTAGCGGGAGAGTCGGCTACGAGCAGTACTTC
d_call: TRBD2; v_call: TRBV5-1; clone_size: .; j_call: TRBJ2-7; cdr3_aa: CASQAAGAHYEQYF; cdr3_nt: TGCGCCAGCCAGGCGGCGGGAGCGCACTACGAGCAGTACTTC
d_call: .; v_call: TRBV28; clone_size: .; j_call: TRBJ2-3; cdr3_aa: CASSPHSGGRDTQYF; cdr3_nt: TGTGCCAGCAGTCCCCACTCCGGAGGTCGAGATACGCAGTATTTT
d_call: TRBD1; v_call: TRBV2; clone_size: .; j_call: TRBJ1-5; cdr3_aa: CASSSSGTGNQPQHF; cdr3_nt: TGTGCCAGCAGTTCCTCCGGGACAGGGAATCAGCCCCAGCATTTT
d_call: .; v_call: TRBV11-3; clone_size: .; j_call: TRBJ1-1; cdr3_aa: CASSRHGVPTEAFF; cdr3_nt: TGTGCCAGCAGCCGTCACGGGGTGCCCACTGAAGCTTTCTTT
d_call: TRBD1; v_call: TRBV4-1; clone_size: .; j_call: TRBJ1-4; cdr3_aa: CASRKPGTGTEKLFF; cdr3_nt: TGCGCCAGCAGAAAACCCGGGACAGGGACCGAAAAACTGTTTTTT
d_call: .; v_call: TRBV10-2; clone_size: .; j_call: TRBJ2-7; cdr3_aa: CASRGSSYEQYF; cdr3_nt: TGCGCCAGCCGTGGGAGCTCCTACGAGCAGTACTTC
d_call: TRBD2; v_call: TRBV12-5; clone_size: once; j_call: TRBJ2-3; cdr3_aa: CASGLWTSGSTDTQYF; cdr3_nt: TGTGCTAGTGGTCTTTGGACTAGCGGAAGCACAGATACGCAGTATTTT
d_call: .; v_call: TRBV9; clone_size: .; j_call: TRBJ2-3; cdr3_aa: CASSPGTLTDTQYF; cdr3_nt: TGTGCCAGCAGCCCGGGGACTTTAACAGATACGCAGTATTTT
d_call: TRBD1; v_call: TRBV19; clone_size: .; j_call: TRBJ1-1; cdr3_aa: CASNTGGRANTEAFF; cdr3_nt: TGTGCCAGTAACACAGGGGGTAGGGCGAACACTGAAGCTTTCTTT
d_call: .; v_call: TRBV19; clone_size: .; j_call: TRBJ1-4; cdr3_aa: CASSAVQLNEKLFF; cdr3_nt: TGTGCCAGTAGTGCCGTACAGCTTAATGAAAAACTGTTTTTT
d_call: .; v_call: TRBV5-1; clone_size: .; j_call: TRBJ1-2; cdr3_aa: CASSLEQGFYGYTF; cdr3_nt: TGCGCCAGCAGCTTGGAGCAGGGTTTTTATGGCTACACCTTC
d_call: TRBD1; v_call: TRBV9; clone_size: .; j_call: TRBJ1-5; cdr3_aa: CASSVGQGNHQPQHF; cdr3_nt: TGTGCCAGCAGCGTAGGACAGGGGAATCATCAGCCCCAGCATTTT
d_call: TRBD2; v_call: TRBV19; clone_size: .; j_call: TRBJ2-1; cdr3_aa: CASSMKAGLWDYNEQFF; cdr3_nt: TGTGCCAGTAGTATGAAAGCGGGGTTGTGGGACTACAATGAGCAGTTCTTC
d_call: .; v_call: TRBV10-3; clone_size: .; j_call: TRBJ1-1; cdr3_aa: CAISRGTEAFF; cdr3_nt: TGTGCCATCAGTAGGGGGACTGAAGCTTTCTTT
d_call: .; v_call: TRBV14; clone_size: .; j_call: TRBJ1-6; cdr3_aa: CASSQDSSLRPLHF; cdr3_nt: TGTGCCAGCAGCCAAGACTCATCCCTGCGGCCCCTCCACTTT
d_call: .; v_call: TRBV7-2; clone_size: .; j_call: TRBJ1-1; cdr3_aa: CASSWTINTEAFF; cdr3_nt: TGTGCCAGCAGCTGGACAATAAACACTGAAGCTTTCTTT
d_call: .; v_call: TRBV5-1; clone_size: .; j_call: TRBJ1-2; cdr3_aa: CASSLERQNYGYTF; cdr3_nt: TGCGCCAGCAGCTTGGAACGACAGAACTATGGCTACACCTTC
d_call: TRBD2; v_call: TRBV30; clone_size: .; j_call: TRBJ2-3; cdr3_aa: CALGLAGGGDTQYF; cdr3_nt: TGTGCCTTGGGACTAGCGGGGGGTGGGGATACGCAGTATTTT
d_call: TRBD1; v_call: TRBV5-4; clone_size: .; j_call: TRBJ1-2; cdr3_aa: CASSPGGGNYGYTF; cdr3_nt: TGTGCCAGCAGCCCAGGGGGAGGTAACTATGGCTACACCTTC
d_call: .; v_call: TRBV5-6; clone_size: .; j_call: TRBJ1-2; cdr3_aa: CASSFAGLNYGYTF; cdr3_nt: TGTGCCAGCAGCTTCGCCGGACTGAACTATGGCTACACCTTC
d_call: .; v_call: TRBV9; clone_size: .; j_call: TRBJ2-5; cdr3_aa: CASSGGYQETQYF; cdr3_nt: TGTGCCAGCAGCGGAGGGTACCAAGAGACCCAGTACTTC
d_call: TRBD2; v_call: TRBV6-6; clone_size: .; j_call: TRBJ2-5; cdr3_aa: CASGIRGEIQETQYF; cdr3_nt: TGTGCCAGCGGGATACGGGGGGAAATACAAGAGACCCAGTACTTC
d_call: .; v_call: TRBV9; clone_size: .; j_call: TRBJ2-1; cdr3_aa: CASSIPGLANEQFF; cdr3_nt: TGTGCCAGCAGCATCCCGGGACTGGCCAATGAGCAGTTCTTC